This TCR beta chain was found in a study of siplizumab effects on memory and regulatory T cells. Whole-study findings and limits: Confirmatory evidence of suppressive function in proliferating siplizumab-culture Tregs was not obtained. With siplizumab, cumulative frequency of CD4+ memory-derived alloreactive sequences dropped significantly.

Cocultured for roughly 6 days at 37°C were the mixed lymphocyte reaction cells. Responder PBMCs were labelled with CFSE and stimulator PBMCs with Violet Dye, mixed 1:1. In the case of this clone: Its specificity is not known.

The table came from immunoSEQ multiplex PCR; TCRdb's copy has only in-frame clones and leaves some out. The repertoire includes about 19,000 clones, over 35% of them detected once, and 6% to 7% sits in the top ten. The J segment lost 9 bases and the V segment lost 6 bases, leaving 8 bases of the junction unmatched. The germline CDR1 and CDR2 sequences are MNHNS and SASEGT. The CDR3 contains 14 residues. The sequencing sample was made of CFSE-low (dividing) CD4+ T cells sorted from an allogeneic mixed lymphocyte reaction. The sequence was obtained from a human donor in good health; the cells came from an allogeneic mixed lymphocyte reaction. Some clones in this sample may be carry-over from other donors' samples. V usage is TRBV6-1 and J usage is TRBJ2-1; 10 bases fit TRBD2. CDR3 sequence reads: CASRQRGGRPEQFF. The CDR3 nucleotides read TGTGCCAGCAGACAGCGGGGGGGCCGCCCTGAGCAGTTCTTC.